This passage covers 13 T cell receptor beta chains from one sample sequenced in a study of T cell responses to AZD1222 COVID-19 vaccine. Assay: immunoSEQ multiplex PCR; the TCRdb copy retains only in-frame clones and omits some. The sample holds approximately 130,000 clones, roughly 87% seen once. The sample consisted of peripheral blood, taken 28 days after the second AZD1222 dose. These receptors were taken from an adult who received the AZD1222 COVID-19 vaccine.

The CDR3 loop is CATSRDPGNGYTF. The CDR3 DNA reads TGTGCCACCAGCAGAGATCCGGGGAATGGCTACACCTTC. The chain carries TRBV15 and TRBJ1-2; D is unresolved. The germline gives CDR1 LNHNV, CDR2 YYDKDF (reference sequence). With 0 bases removed from V and 6 bases from J, the gap between germline ends came to 8 bases. The CDR3 runs to 13 residues.

The V and J genes are TRBV21-1 and TRBJ2-7; the table's D gene call, TRBD1, was not cross checked with the DNA. TRBV21-1 is described as a pseudogene. The CDR3 length is 15 residues. The CDR3 here is CASSQNVPGSYEQYF. The CDR3 DNA is TGTGCCAGCAGTCAAAACGTACCAGGCTCCTACGAGCAGTACTTC.

The chain couples TRBV30 to TRBJ1-5; no clear D gene. Looked up from germline, CDR1 is GTSNPN and CDR2 is SVGIG (reference sequence). This CDR3 contains 15 residues. V was clipped by 0 bases and J by 3 bases, with 12 bases between them. Here the CDR3 DNA reads TGTGCCTGGAGTGTAACGGGGTATAACAATCAGCCCCAGCATTTT. It yields the protein CAWSVTGYNNQPQHF.

The CDR3 sequence is CASSGRDTQYF. The CDR3 nucleotides are TGTGCCAGCAGCGGACGAGATACGCAGTATTTT. This chain uses TRBV9 with TRBJ2-3; no reliable D call. CDR1 is SGDLS and CDR2 is YYNGEE in the germline V gene. The CDR3 is 11 amino acids. V was shortened by 3 bases and J by 5 bases, with 4 bases between the two germline ends. The whole variable domain, filled in from reference TRBV9 and TRBJ2-3, reads DSGVTQTPKHLITATGQRVTLRCSPRSGDLSVYWYQQSLDQGLQFLIQYYNGEERAKGNILERFSAQQFPDLHSELNLSSLELGDSALYFCASSGRDTQYFGPGTRLTVL.

This rearrangement joins TRBV5-1 to TRBJ2-7; no reliable D call. The CDR3 loop spans 16 amino acids. Germline V gene data show CDR1 as SGHRS and CDR2 as YFSETQ. Deletions cut 4 bases from V and 0 bases from J, with 17 bases between. The CDR3 is CASSRPLDPGSYEQYF. The DNA for the CDR3 is TGCGCCAGCAGCCGGCCCCTGGACCCGGGCTCCTACGAGCAGTACTTC.

This clone has a single count. The CDR3 loop reads CASSRLAGRSEGGELFF. The CDR3 DNA reads TGTGCCAGCAGCAGACTAGCGGGAAGATCAGAGGGCGGGGAGCTGTTTTTT. The chain has TRBV25-1 and TRBJ2-2; the match to TRBD2 covers 11 bases. The germline CDR1 and CDR2 sequences are MGHDK and SYGVNS. The length of the CDR3 is 17 residues. Trimming removed 6 bases from V and 7 bases from J; junction bases left unmatched: 13.

The chain is built from TRBV18 and TRBJ2-1; a weak D match, TRBD2 (6 bases). This CDR3 has 11 residues. Trimming took off 5 bases at V and 8 bases at J, with 7 bases between the two ends. Germline CDR1 reads KGHSH; CDR2 reads LQKENI. CDR3 sequence reads: CASSREDEQFF. The CDR3 DNA is TGTGCCAGCTCAAGGGAGGATGAGCAGTTCTTC.

The CDR3 sequence is CASSVSAQGGKFF. The CDR3 DNA reads as TGCGCCAGCAGTGTGTCGGCCCAAGGAGGAAAGTTCTTC. The chain has TRBV10-2 and TRBJ2-1; TRBD2 might be the D (5 bases). The CDR3 sequence is 13 residues long. Trimming removed 4 bases from V and 14 bases from J, with 18 bases in between. Germline values: CDR1 WSHSY, CDR2 SAAADI.

The rearrangement uses TRBV7-9 and TRBJ1-2; D gene ambiguous. Germline CDR1 SEHNR, CDR2 FQNEAQ (reference sequence). V was trimmed by 1 base and J by 7 bases, leaving 10 bases between them. The CDR3 contains 13 residues. The CDR3 is CASSLGGKGGYTF. CDR3 DNA sequence: TGTGCCAGCAGCTTAGGGGGAAAGGGTGGCTACACCTTC.

The V and J genes are TRBV15 and TRBJ1-2; D is ambiguous. The CDR3 contains 14 residues. The V gene's germline CDR1 is LNHNV and CDR2 YYDKDF (reference sequence). Trimming pared 0 bases from V and 8 bases from J, leaving 13 bases between. CDR3 region: CATSRDWSFEGYTF. In nucleotides, the CDR3 is TGTGCCACCAGCAGAGATTGGAGTTTTGAGGGCTACACCTTC.

The chain is built from TRBV25-1 and TRBJ1-2, with D hard to call. Deletions cut 5 bases from V and 9 bases from J, with 16 bases between. Germline CDR1 and CDR2: MGHDK and SYGVNS. The CDR3 totals 13 residues. CDR3 protein: CASSQQNSPSYTF. As DNA, the CDR3 is TGTGCCAGCAGTCAACAAAATAGTCCGAGCTACACCTTC.

The rearrangement links TRBV7-8 to TRBJ1-2; D is unclear. The V and J ends lost 2 bases and 3 bases respectively, with 7 bases between them. Germline CDR1 SGHVS, CDR2 FQNEAQ. The length of the CDR3 is 13 residues. The CDR3 reads CASSLTEHYGYTF. The CDR3 coding sequence is TGTGCCAGCAGCTTAACGGAGCACTATGGCTACACCTTC.

This chain connects TRBV6-5 to TRBJ2-1; D uncertain. Trimming took off 6 bases at V and 8 bases at J, with 11 bases between the two ends. CDR3 length: 12 amino acids. Germline V CDR1 and CDR2: MNHEY, SVGAGI. The CDR3 bases are TGTGCCAGCAGCCTGATGGGGTATGAGCAGTTCTTC. Translating it yields CASSLMGYEQFF.